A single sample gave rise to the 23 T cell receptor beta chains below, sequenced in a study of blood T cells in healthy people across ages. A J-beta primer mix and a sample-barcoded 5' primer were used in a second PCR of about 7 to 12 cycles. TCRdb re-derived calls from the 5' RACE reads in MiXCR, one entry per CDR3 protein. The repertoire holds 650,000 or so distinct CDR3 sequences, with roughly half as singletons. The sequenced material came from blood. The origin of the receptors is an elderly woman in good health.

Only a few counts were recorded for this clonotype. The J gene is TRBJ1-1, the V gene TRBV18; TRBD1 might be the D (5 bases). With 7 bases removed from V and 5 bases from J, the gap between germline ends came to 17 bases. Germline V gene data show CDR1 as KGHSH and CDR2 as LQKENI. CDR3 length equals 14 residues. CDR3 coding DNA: TGTGCCAGCTTGAACGGGGGAGGCAATACTGAAGCTTTCTTT. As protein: CASLNGGGNTEAFF.

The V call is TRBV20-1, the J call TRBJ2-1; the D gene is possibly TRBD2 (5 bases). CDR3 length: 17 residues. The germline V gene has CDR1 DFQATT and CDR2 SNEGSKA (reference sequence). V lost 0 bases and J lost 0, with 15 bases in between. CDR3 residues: CSARDHLALSSYNEQFF. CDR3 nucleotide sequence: TGCAGTGCTAGAGATCACCTAGCACTGAGCTCCTACAATGAGCAGTTCTTC.

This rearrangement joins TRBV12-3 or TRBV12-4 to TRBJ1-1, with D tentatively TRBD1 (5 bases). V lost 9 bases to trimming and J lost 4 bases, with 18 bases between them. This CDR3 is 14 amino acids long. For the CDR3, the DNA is TGTGCCAGTAAAAATGGGGGTGTGGGCACTGAAGCTTTCTTT. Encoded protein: CASKNGGVGTEAFF.

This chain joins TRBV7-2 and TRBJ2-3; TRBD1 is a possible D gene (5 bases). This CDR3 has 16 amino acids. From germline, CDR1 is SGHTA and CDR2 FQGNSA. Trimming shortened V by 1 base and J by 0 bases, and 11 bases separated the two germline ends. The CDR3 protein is CASSLVSQGSTDTQYF. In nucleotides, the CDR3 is TGTGCCAGCAGCTTAGTATCGCAGGGAAGCACAGATACGCAGTATTTT.

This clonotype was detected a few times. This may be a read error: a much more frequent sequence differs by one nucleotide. This CDR3 is CASSARQGAGELFF. CDR3 DNA: TGTGCCAGCAGCGCCCGACAGGGGGCCGGGGAGCTGTTTTTT. The V call is TRBV7-8, the J call TRBJ2-2; TRBD1 matches at 9 bases. Unmatched junction bases numbered 4, after V lost 5 bases and J lost 6 bases. CDR3 size: 14 residues. From germline, CDR1 is SGHVS and CDR2 FQNEAQ. The full variable domain, completed using reference TRBV7-8 and TRBJ2-2, is GAGVSQSPRYKVAKRGQDVALRCDPISGHVSLFWYQQALGQGPEFLTYFQNEAQLDKSGLPSDRFFAERPEGSVSTLKIQRTQQEDSAVYLCASSARQGAGELFFGEGSRLTVL.

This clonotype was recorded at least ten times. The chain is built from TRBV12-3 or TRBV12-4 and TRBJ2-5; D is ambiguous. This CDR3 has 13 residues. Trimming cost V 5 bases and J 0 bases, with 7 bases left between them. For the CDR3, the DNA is TGTGCCAGCAGTGCCGCGTACCAAGAGACCCAGTACTTC. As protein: CASSAAYQETQYF.

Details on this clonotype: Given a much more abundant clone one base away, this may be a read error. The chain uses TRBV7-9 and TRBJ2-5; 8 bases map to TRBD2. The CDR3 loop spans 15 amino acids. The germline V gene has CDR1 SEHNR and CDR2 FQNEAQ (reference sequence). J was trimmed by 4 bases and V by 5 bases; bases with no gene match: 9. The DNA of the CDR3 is TGTGCCAGCAGCCGAAACGGACTAGCCGGAGAGACCCAGTACTTC. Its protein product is CASSRNGLAGETQYF.

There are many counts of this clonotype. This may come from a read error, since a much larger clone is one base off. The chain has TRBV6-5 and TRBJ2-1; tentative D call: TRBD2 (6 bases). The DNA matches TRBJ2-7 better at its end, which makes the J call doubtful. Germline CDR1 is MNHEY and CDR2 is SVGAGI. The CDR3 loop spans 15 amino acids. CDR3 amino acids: CASSSTSHSYNEQYF. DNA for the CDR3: TGTGCCAGCAGTTCTACTAGCCACTCCTACAATGAGCAGTACTTC.

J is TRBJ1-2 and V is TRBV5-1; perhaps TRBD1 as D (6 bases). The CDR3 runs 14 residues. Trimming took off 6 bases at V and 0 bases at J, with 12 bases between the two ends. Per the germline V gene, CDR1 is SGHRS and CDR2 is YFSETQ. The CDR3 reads CASTSGQPNYGYTF. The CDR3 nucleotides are TGCGCCAGCACCTCTGGACAGCCTAACTATGGCTACACCTTC.

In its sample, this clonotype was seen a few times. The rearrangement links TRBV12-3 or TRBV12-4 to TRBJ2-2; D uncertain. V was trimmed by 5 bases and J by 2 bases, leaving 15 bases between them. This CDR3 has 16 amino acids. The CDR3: CASSPKGYHNTGELFF. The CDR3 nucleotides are TGTGCCAGCAGTCCCAAGGGTTATCACAACACCGGGGAGCTGTTTTTT.

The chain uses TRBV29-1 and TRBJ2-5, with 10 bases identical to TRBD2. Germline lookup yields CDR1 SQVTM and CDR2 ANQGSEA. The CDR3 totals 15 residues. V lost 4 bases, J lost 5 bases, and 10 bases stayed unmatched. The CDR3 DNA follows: TGCAGCGTTGCCCCCACGACTAGCGGGTGGGAGACCCAGTACTTC. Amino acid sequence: CSVAPTTSGWETQYF.

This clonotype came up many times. The CDR3 sequence is CASSQYQGVSETQYF. In DNA, the CDR3 is TGTGCCAGCAGCCAATATCAGGGGGTATCAGAGACCCAGTACTTC. The chain has TRBV4-2 and TRBJ2-5; 7 bases are shared with TRBD1. CDR1 and CDR2 (germline): LGHNA, YNFKEQ. This CDR3 comprises 15 residues. The V gene end was trimmed by 2 bases and the J gene end by 4 bases; junction bases not matched to a gene: 7.

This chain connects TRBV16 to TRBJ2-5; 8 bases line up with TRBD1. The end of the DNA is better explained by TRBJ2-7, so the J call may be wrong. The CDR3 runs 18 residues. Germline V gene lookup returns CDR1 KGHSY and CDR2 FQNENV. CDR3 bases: TGTGCCAGCAGCCCACGGACAGGGATACAACAACTAACCTACGAGCAGTACTTC. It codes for CASSPRTGIQQLTYEQYF.

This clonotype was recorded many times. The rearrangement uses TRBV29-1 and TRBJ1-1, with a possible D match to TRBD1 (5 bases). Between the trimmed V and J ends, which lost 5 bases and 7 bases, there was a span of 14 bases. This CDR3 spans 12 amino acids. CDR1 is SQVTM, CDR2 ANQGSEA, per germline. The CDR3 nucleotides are TGCAGCGTTCTCCGAGTGGGGGATGAAGCTTTCTTT. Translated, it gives CSVLRVGDEAFF.

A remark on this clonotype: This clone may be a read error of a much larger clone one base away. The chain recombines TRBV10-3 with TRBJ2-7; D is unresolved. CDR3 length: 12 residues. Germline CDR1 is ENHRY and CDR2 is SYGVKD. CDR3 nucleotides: TGTGCCATCAGGGAGTCGCGGAACGAGCAGTACTTC. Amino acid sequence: CAIRESRNEQYF.

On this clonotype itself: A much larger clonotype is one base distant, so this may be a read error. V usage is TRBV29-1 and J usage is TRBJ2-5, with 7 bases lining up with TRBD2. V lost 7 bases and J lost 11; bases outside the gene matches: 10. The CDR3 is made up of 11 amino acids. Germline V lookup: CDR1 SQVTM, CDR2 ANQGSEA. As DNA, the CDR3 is TGCAGCGGGGGGGGGTTTAGAGAGCAGTACTTC. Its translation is CSGGGFREQYF.

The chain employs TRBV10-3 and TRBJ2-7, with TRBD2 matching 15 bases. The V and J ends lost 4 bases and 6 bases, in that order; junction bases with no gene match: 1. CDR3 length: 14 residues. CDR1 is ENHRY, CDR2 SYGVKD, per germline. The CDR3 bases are TGTGCCATCAGTGGGGGACTAGCGGGAGGCGAGCAGTACTTC. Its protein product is CAISGGLAGGEQYF.

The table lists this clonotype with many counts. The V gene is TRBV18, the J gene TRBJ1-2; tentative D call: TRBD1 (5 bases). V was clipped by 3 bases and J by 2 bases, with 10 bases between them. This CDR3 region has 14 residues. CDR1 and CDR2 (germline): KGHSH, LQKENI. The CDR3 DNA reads TGTGCCAGCTCACCTCTGGCAGGGAACTATGGCTACACCTTC. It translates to CASSPLAGNYGYTF.

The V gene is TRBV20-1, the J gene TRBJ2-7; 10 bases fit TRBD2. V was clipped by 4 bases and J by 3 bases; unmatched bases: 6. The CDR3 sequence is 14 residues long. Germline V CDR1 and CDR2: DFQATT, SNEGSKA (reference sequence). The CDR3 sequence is CSAKGTSEYYEQYF. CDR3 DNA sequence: TGCAGTGCTAAAGGGACTAGCGAATACTACGAGCAGTACTTC.

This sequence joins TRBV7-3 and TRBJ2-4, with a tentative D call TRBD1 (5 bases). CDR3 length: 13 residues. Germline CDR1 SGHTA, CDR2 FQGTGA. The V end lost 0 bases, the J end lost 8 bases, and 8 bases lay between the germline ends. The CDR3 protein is CASSLTGADIQYF. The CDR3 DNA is TGTGCCAGCAGCTTAACAGGGGCTGACATTCAGTACTTC.

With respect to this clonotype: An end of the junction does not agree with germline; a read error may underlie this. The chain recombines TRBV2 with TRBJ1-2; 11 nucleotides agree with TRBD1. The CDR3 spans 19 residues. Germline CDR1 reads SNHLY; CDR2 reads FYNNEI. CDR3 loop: CASSEALRYQGQGDYGYTF. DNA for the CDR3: TGTGCTAGCAGTGAAGCGCTTCGATATCAGGGACAGGGGGATTATGGCTACACCTTC.

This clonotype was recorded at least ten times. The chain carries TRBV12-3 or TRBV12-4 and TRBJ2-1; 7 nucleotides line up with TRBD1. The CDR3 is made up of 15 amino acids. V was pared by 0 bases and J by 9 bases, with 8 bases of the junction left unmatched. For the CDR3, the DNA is TGTGCCAGCAGTTTAGCCCGACAGGGTTTGATTGAGCAGTTCTTC. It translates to CASSLARQGLIEQFF.

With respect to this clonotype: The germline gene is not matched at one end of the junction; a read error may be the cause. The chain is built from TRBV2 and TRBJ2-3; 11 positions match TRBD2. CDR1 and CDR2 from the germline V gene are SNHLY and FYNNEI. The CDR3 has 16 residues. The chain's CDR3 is CASSPLAGGRADTRYF. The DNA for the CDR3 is TGTGCCAGCAGCCCCCTAGCGGGAGGACGGGCAGATACGCGGTATTTT.